This T cell receptor (beta chain) comes out of a study of T cell responses to AZD1222 COVID-19 vaccine. Study-wide points: AZD1222 recipients seropositive at baseline numbered only 6 or 7. Nearly half of unique spike-specific TCRs reportedly avoided B.1.351 and B.1.1.7 mutated regions. Most donors were white British and more were female, and clonal diversity was possibly underestimated. Breadth and depth of Spike-specific TCRs rose after two AZD1222 doses.

Germline V CDR1 and CDR2: KGHDR, SFDVKD. Trimming took off 5 bases at V and 0 bases at J, with 10 bases between the two ends. This CDR3 is built from 15 residues. Sequencing was performed with immunoSEQ multiplex PCR; in TCRdb, only in-frame clones are kept and a portion is missing. The data contain fewer than 200,000 clones, 85% to 90% of them singletons. Comment on this clone: Its antigen is as yet unknown.

V gene TRBV24-1 combines with J gene TRBJ2-1, with D possibly being TRBD2 (5 bases). This TCR came from an adult in good health. The source was peripheral blood, collected on day 0 of AZD1222 vaccination. CDR3 residues: CATSGLAASYNEQFF. The CDR3, as DNA: TGTGCCACCAGTGGGCTAGCAGCCTCCTACAATGAGCAGTTCTTC.